This T cell receptor beta chain originates from a study of cytomegalovirus exposure and HLA in healthy donors. The primer mix had 60 Vbeta and 13 Jbeta primers. TCRdb keeps only in-frame clones here, not all; method: immunoSEQ multiplex PCR. The data show 120,000 to 150,000 clones, with around 79% seen just once and 0.55% to 0.8% held by the top ten. The CDR3 has 15 amino acids. The trim removed 6 bases at V and 0 bases at J, leaving 6 bases unmatched. CDR1 is LNHDA, CDR2 SQIVND, per germline (reference sequence). The origin of this receptor is a male donor in good health and CMV-seronegative. Sequencing was carried out using PBMCs. The rearrangement links TRBV19 to TRBJ2-7; 9 bases map to TRBD2. The CDR3 nucleotides are TGTGCCAGTAGCCAGGGACTAGCTGTCTCCTACGAGCAGTACTTC. Its translation is CASSQGLAVSYEQYF.